The clone carrying this T cell receptor beta chain showed up just once. This record belongs to a study of T-cell memory formation after mild COVID-19. 5'RACE, which relied on constant-segment primers, yielded TCR alpha and TCR beta cDNA libraries carrying sample barcodes and UMIs. TCRdb recomputed calls from the 5' RACE reads with MiXCR, one row per CDR3 protein. Of 250,000 or so distinct CDR3 sequences in the sample, about a sixth were seen once. The V gene lost 1 base and the J gene lost 5 bases, with 10 bases spanning the gap. The germline CDR1 and CDR2 sequences are LGHNA and YSLEER. The CDR3 covers 14 residues.

The sequencing sample was made of PBMCs or a T cell subset sorted from them (not recorded which). This chain uses TRBV4-3 with TRBJ2-3; D is undetermined. The receptor comes from a man aged 18 to 29 who had mild COVID-19 (a few samples of this study predate the infection). Cell type and time point are not known. CDR3 bases: TGCGCCAGCAGCCAAGGGGTAATGGGAGATACGCAGTATTTT. Translation gives CASSQGVMGDTQYF.